A single sample is the source of the 15 T cell receptor beta chains below, sequenced in a study of cytotoxic CD8 clonotypes in ibrutinib-treated CLL. The data were produced by immunoSEQ multiplex PCR, yet TCRdb's version contains in-frame clones alone and is incomplete. The sample has under 150,000 clones, 84% seen once; the top ten hold about 3.5%. Sequencing was performed on PBMCs, taken after 24 months of ibrutinib treatment. These receptors were collected from a human donor with chronic lymphocytic leukemia.

This clone is judged medium-sized. V is TRBV6-4 and J is TRBJ2-3; 11 bases are a match to TRBD2. The CDR3 extends over 15 amino acids. V gave up 6 bases and J gave up 4 bases; unmatched junction bases: 6. Germline CDR1 MRHNA, CDR2 SNTAGT. In DNA form, the CDR3 reads TGTGCCAGCAGAGAATTAGCGGGGGGGCCAGATACGCAGTATTTT. The encoded protein is CASRELAGGPDTQYF.

This chain uses TRBV6-1 with TRBJ2-7, with D possibly matching TRBD1 (5 bases). V was cut by 2 bases and J by 7 bases, with 6 bases left in between. This CDR3 is 11 amino acids long. Germline CDR1 and CDR2: MNHNS and SASEGT. The CDR3 spells CASSEWTEQYF. CDR3 DNA sequence: TGTGCCAGCAGTGAATGGACAGAGCAGTACTTC.

The chain couples TRBV20-1 to TRBJ1-2; perhaps TRBD1 as D (5 bases). V was clipped by 6 bases and J by 5 bases, with 10 bases between them. The V gene's germline CDR1 is DFQATT and CDR2 SNEGSKA (reference sequence). This CDR3 comprises 11 residues. The chain's CDR3 is CSARDGYGYTF. The CDR3 nucleotides are TGCAGTGCCCGGGACGGGTATGGCTACACCTTC.

The chain employs TRBV6-1 and TRBJ2-7; 8 bases agree with TRBD1. There are 16 residues in the CDR3. CDR1 is MNHNS, CDR2 SASEGT, per germline. Unmatched junction bases numbered 10, after V lost 3 bases and J lost 3 bases. The CDR3 region has the DNA TGTGCCAGCAGTGATAGGGGACAGGTGGGATACTACGAGCAGTACTTC. This encodes CASSDRGQVGYYEQYF.

The gene calls are TRBV19 and TRBJ1-1; perhaps TRBD1 as D (5 bases). Deletions cut 4 bases from V and 1 base from J, with 16 bases between. Per the germline V gene, CDR1 is LNHDA and CDR2 is SQIVND (reference sequence). The CDR3 runs to 16 residues. CDR3 in DNA: TGTGCCAGTAGTACCCAATTTGGGGCGCAGAACACTGAAGCTTTCTTT. It yields the protein CASSTQFGAQNTEAFF. Using reference TRBV19 and TRBJ1-1 for the parts outside the CDR3, the full variable domain is DGGITQSPKYLFRKEGQNVTLSCEQNLNHDAMYWYRQDPGQGLRLIYYSQIVNDFQKGDIAEGYSVSREKKESFPLTVTSAQKNPTAFYLCASSTQFGAQNTEAFFGQGTRLTVV.

CDR3 DNA: TGTGCCAGTAGTAAGCGGGGGGAGACCTACAATGAGCAGTTCTTC. It translates to CASSKRGETYNEQFF. The chain combines TRBV19 with TRBJ2-1, with 9 bases matching TRBD2. The CDR3 covers 15 residues. In germline, CDR1 is LNHDA, CDR2 SQIVND (reference sequence). The J segment lost 2 bases and the V segment lost 4 bases, leaving 3 bases of the junction unmatched.

The CDR3, as DNA: TGTGCCAGCAGCCGGGACAGCGGCTACGAGCAGTACTTC. It translates to CASSRDSGYEQYF. The chain has TRBV9 and TRBJ2-7, with 7 nucleotides matching TRBD1. The CDR3 has 13 amino acids. V lost 4 bases and J lost 3; bases outside the gene matches: 4. Germline CDR1 reads SGDLS; CDR2 reads YYNGEE.

In its sample, this clone was seen a few times. This chain connects TRBV27 to TRBJ1-5; D may be TRBD1 (5 bases). The CDR3 consists of 13 residues. CDR1 and CDR2 from the germline V gene are MNHEY and SMNVEV (reference sequence). V dropped 6 bases and J dropped 5 bases, with 11 bases sitting between them. The CDR3 sequence is CASRQVTDQPQHF. The CDR3 coding sequence is TGTGCCAGCAGACAGGTTACAGATCAGCCCCAGCATTTT.

V is TRBV14 and J is TRBJ1-6; a possible D gene is TRBD1 (5 bases). This CDR3 spans 14 amino acids. The V gene's germline CDR1 is SGHDN and CDR2 FVKESK. The germline V and J ends were trimmed by 3 bases and 10 bases, with 13 bases remaining between them. The CDR3 spells CASSHQGGGSPLHF. CDR3 in DNA: TGTGCCAGCAGCCATCAGGGTGGAGGGTCACCCCTCCACTTT.

The chain couples TRBV15 to TRBJ1-4, with 7 bases lining up with TRBD1. Germline values: CDR1 LNHNV, CDR2 YYDKDF (reference sequence). V trimming: 5 bases; J trimming: 8 bases; junction bases outside the gene matches: 5. The CDR3 loop spans 13 amino acids. CDR3 coding DNA: TGTGCCACCAGCGCGACAGGGCGGGAAAAACTGTTTTTT. Amino acids: CATSATGREKLFF.

The rearrangement joins TRBV6-5 to TRBJ1-5, with D tentatively TRBD1 (5 bases). Between the trimmed V and J ends, which lost 5 bases and 6 bases, there was a span of 17 bases. In germline, CDR1 is MNHEY, CDR2 SVGAGI. This CDR3 is 15 amino acids long. CDR3 nucleotides: TGTGCCAGCAGTCCCAGTTGGGGGGGATCTCAGCCCCAGCATTTT. This sequence encodes CASSPSWGGSQPQHF.

This chain uses TRBV19 with TRBJ1-3; TRBD1 is a possible D gene (6 bases). From germline, CDR1 is LNHDA and CDR2 SQIVND (reference sequence). The ends were cut back, 5 bases at V and 4 bases at J, with 15 bases in the middle. CDR3 size: 15 residues. In nucleotides, the CDR3 is TGTGCCAGTAGTTCACAGGGACTTAGGGGAAACACCATATATTTT. Its translation: CASSSQGLRGNTIYF.

The chain carries TRBV6-6 and TRBJ1-5; possibly TRBD1 for D (6 bases). The CDR3 runs to 16 residues. V was clipped by 4 bases and J by 3 bases, with 16 bases between them. Germline CDR1 and CDR2: MNHNY and SVGAGI (reference sequence). The CDR3 here is CASSWTKRGTNQPQHF. CDR3 DNA: TGTGCCAGCAGTTGGACGAAGAGGGGGACCAATCAGCCCCAGCATTTT.

The gene calls are TRBV6-1 and TRBJ2-3, with D possibly being TRBD2 (6 bases). CDR1 and CDR2 (germline): MNHNS, SASEGT. V shed 5 bases and J shed 5 bases, with 17 bases lying between them. The CDR3 is made up of 15 amino acids. The CDR3 nucleotides are TGTGCCAGCAGTAAACGGGCCGACGGGGGAGATACGCAGTATTTT. It codes for CASSKRADGGDTQYF.

The V call is TRBV6-4, the J call TRBJ1-1; D gene unclear. This CDR3 has 15 residues. Per the germline V gene, CDR1 is MRHNA and CDR2 is SNTAGT. V was shortened by 9 bases and J by 0 bases, with 17 bases between the two germline ends. The CDR3 is CASRLDGYMNTEAFF. The CDR3 DNA sequence: TGTGCCAGTCGATTGGATGGTTATATGAACACTGAAGCTTTCTTT.